Listed below are T cell receptor beta chains from one sample, sequenced in a study of Ad26.COV2.S vaccination and SARS-CoV-2 variants. The protocol was immunoSEQ multiplex PCR, while the TCRdb copy is restricted to in-frame clones and leaves out a portion. The sample shows some 410,000 clones, 92% of them seen only once. This sample comprised peripheral blood, obtained in a trial of Ad26.COV2.S vaccine versus placebo. The receptors originated from a person aged 18-60 years who received the Ad26.COV2.S COVID-19 vaccine or a placebo. Each CDR3 is given with its conserved first and last residue. A D gene is named only where the DNA matches it firmly. Clone size is given for some rows only: seen once, a few or many times, or a class if the clone is expanded.

>TRBJ1-2|NA|NA|TRBV5-1
CASSPSGGRSYGYTF
TGCGCCAGCAGCCCCTCCGGGGGGCGGAGTTATGGCTACACCTTC
>TRBJ2-5|NA|NA|TRBV3-1/TRBV3-2
CASSQPGPRGGETQYF
TGTGCCAGCAGCCAGCCAGGACCCCGGGGCGGTGAGACCCAGTACTTC
>TRBJ2-7|NA|NA|TRBV30
CAWSVWTDAYEQYF
TGTGCCTGGAGTGTTTGGACGGACGCCTACGAGCAGTACTTC
>TRBJ2-7|NA|NA|TRBV18
CASSPPGLPHLEQYF
TGTGCCAGCTCACCACCCGGATTACCACATCTCGAGCAGTACTTC
>TRBJ2-5|NA|NA|TRBV6-2/TRBV6-3
CASSWELQETQYF
TGTGCCAGCAGTTGGGAGCTACAAGAGACCCAGTACTTC
>TRBJ2-3|NA|TRBD2|TRBV2
CASSAPAGTSGTLNPSTDTQYF
TGTGCCAGCAGTGCACCCGCCGGGACTAGCGGGACCCTGAACCCTAGCACAGATACGCAGTATTTT
>TRBJ2-2|NA|NA|TRBV27
CASSSGVFTGELFF
TGTGCCAGCAGTTCGGGCGTTTTCACCGGGGAGCTGTTTTTT
>TRBJ1-5|few|NA|TRBV7-6
CASSLESFRGRSGRGQPQHF
TGTGCCAGCAGCTTAGAAAGTTTTAGGGGTCGATCGGGAAGGGGGCAGCCCCAGCATTTT
>TRBJ1-5|NA|NA|TRBV30
CAWSVMGNQPQHF
TGTGCCTGGAGTGTAATGGGGAATCAGCCCCAGCATTTT
>TRBJ2-7|NA|NA|TRBV6-5
CASSYSKGGLYEQYF
TGTGCCAGCAGTTACTCGAAGGGGGGGCTCTACGAGCAGTACTTC
>TRBJ2-7|once|NA|TRBV5-1
CASSLGQLTYEQYF
TGCGCCAGCAGCTTGGGACAGTTAACCTACGAGCAGTACTTC
>TRBJ1-6|NA|NA|TRBV2
CASSDDRPNSPLHF
TGTGCCAGCAGTGATGACAGACCTAATTCACCCCTCCACTTT
>TRBJ1-2|NA|NA|TRBV28
CASKRGAANYGYTF
TGTGCCAGCAAAAGGGGGGCGGCTAACTATGGCTACACCTTC
>TRBJ1-2|NA|TRBD1|TRBV27
CASSRRTGSTFYGYTF
TGTGCCAGCAGTCGAAGGACAGGGAGTACCTTCTATGGCTACACCTTC
>TRBJ2-5|NA|NA|TRBV6-6
CASSYVLGLEETQYF
TGTGCCAGCAGCTATGTTCTGGGGCTGGAAGAGACCCAGTACTTC
>TRBJ2-7|NA|TRBD1|TRBV14
CASSLTPGQETYEQYF
TGTGCCAGCAGCCTAACACCGGGACAGGAGACCTACGAGCAGTACTTC
>TRBJ2-4|NA|NA|TRBV7-9
CASSLVPDRVLAKNIQYF
TGTGCCAGCAGCTTAGTCCCGGACAGAGTTTTAGCCAAAAACATTCAGTACTTC
>TRBJ1-2|NA|NA|TRBV4-1
CASSQGLLNYGYTF
TGCGCCAGCAGCCAAGGTTTATTAAACTATGGCTACACCTTC
>TRBJ1-2|NA|NA|TRBV5-6
CASSLGEGYTF
TGTGCCAGCAGCTTGGGTGAAGGCTACACCTTC
>TRBJ2-7|NA|NA|TRBV30
CACARATYEQYF
TGTGCCTGTGCCAGGGCGACCTACGAGCAGTACTTC
>TRBJ2-5|NA|NA|TRBV15
CATSRERHQETQYF
TGTGCCACCAGCAGAGAGCGACACCAAGAGACCCAGTACTTC
>TRBJ1-1|NA|TRBD1|TRBV6-2/TRBV6-3
CASSYNRGRMNTEAFF
TGTGCCAGCAGTTACAACAGGGGGCGAATGAACACTGAAGCTTTCTTT
>TRBJ1-2|once|NA|TRBV12-3/TRBV12-4
CASSLDRNAYTF
TGTGCCAGCAGTTTAGACAGGAATGCATACACCTTC
>TRBJ1-2|NA|NA|TRBV19
CASSNWNYGYTF
TGTGCCAGTAGTAATTGGAACTATGGCTACACCTTC
>TRBJ1-5|NA|NA|TRBV30
CAWSRGSAGPQHF
TGTGCCTGGAGTAGGGGCAGTGCGGGGCCCCAGCATTTT
>TRBJ2-1|NA|NA|TRBV18
CASSPTGFSGNEQFF
TGTGCCAGCTCGCCGACAGGCTTTAGCGGCAATGAGCAGTTCTTC
>TRBJ1-5|NA|TRBD1|TRBV6-5
CASRSDRSNQPQHF
TGTGCCAGCAGATCGGACAGGAGTAATCAGCCCCAGCATTTT
>TRBJ2-3|NA|TRBD2|TRBV7-9
CASRRTSGGSGVDTQYF
TGTGCCAGCAGACGGACTAGCGGGGGGTCCGGGGTCGATACGCAGTATTTT
>TRBJ1-2|NA|TRBD1|TRBV9
CASSRDRNYGYTF
TGTGCCAGCAGCAGGGACAGAAACTATGGCTACACCTTC
>TRBJ1-3|once|NA|TRBV5-1
CASSAGTRSGNTIYF
TGCGCCAGCAGCGCCGGGACACGCTCTGGAAACACCATATATTTT
>TRBJ2-3|NA|NA|TRBV20-1
CSASHGTLDSDTQYF
TGCAGTGCTAGTCACGGGACTTTAGACTCAGATACGCAGTATTTT
>TRBJ1-5|once|TRBD1|TRBV5-6
CASSFGTVSNQPQHF
TGTGCCAGCAGCTTCGGGACAGTTAGCAATCAGCCCCAGCATTTT
>TRBJ2-7|NA|NA|TRBV30
CACQGNRYEQYF
TGTGCCTGCCAGGGGAATCGATACGAGCAGTACTTC
>TRBJ1-1|NA|NA|TRBV3-1/TRBV3-2
CASSQVGGTEAFF
TGTGCCAGCAGCCAAGTAGGGGGCACTGAAGCTTTCTTT
>TRBJ2-7|NA|TRBD2|TRBV27
CASSRTSGGHEQYF
TGTGCCAGCAGTCGGACTAGCGGGGGCCACGAGCAGTACTTC
>TRBJ2-3|NA|NA|TRBV6-5
CASREGQLTDTQYF
TGTGCCAGCAGGGAGGGACAGCTAACAGATACGCAGTATTTT
>TRBJ1-2|NA|NA|TRBV6-5
CATGEQGGGNGYTF
TGTGCCACGGGGGAACAGGGAGGTGGTAATGGCTACACCTTC
>TRBJ1-4|NA|TRBD1|TRBV29-1
CSVGKGTGIEKLFF
TGCAGCGTTGGAAAAGGGACAGGAATTGAAAAACTGTTTTTT
>TRBJ2-7|NA|TRBD1|TRBV19
CAREPGGWYEQYF
TGTGCCAGAGAGCCAGGGGGCTGGTACGAGCAGTACTTC
>TRBJ2-1|NA|TRBD2|TRBV5-1
CASSLVASGGNEQFF
TGCGCCAGCAGCTTGGTGGCTAGCGGGGGCAATGAGCAGTTCTTC
>TRBJ1-2|NA|NA|TRBV5-1
CASSLATDDYGYTF
TGCGCCAGCAGCTTGGCCACAGATGACTATGGCTACACCTTC
>TRBJ2-7|NA|NA|TRBV18
CASSPDLYEQYF
TGTGCCAGCTCACCAGACCTCTACGAGCAGTACTTC
>TRBJ2-5|NA|TRBD1|TRBV7-9
CASSRDRGLVTQYF
TGTGCCAGCAGCAGGGACAGGGGGCTGGTGACCCAGTACTTC
>TRBJ1-3|NA|NA|TRBV27
CASSPGARNTIYF
TGTGCCAGCAGTCCTGGAGCCCGAAACACCATATATTTT
>TRBJ1-6|NA|NA|TRBV16
CASSLQGTLHF
TGTGCCAGCAGCCTCCAGGGCACCCTCCACTTT
>TRBJ1-1|NA|NA|TRBV29-1
CSARWGSTEAFF
TGCAGCGCTCGTTGGGGTTCGACTGAAGCTTTCTTT
>TRBJ1-1|few|NA|TRBV6-6
CASSYSTGTNTEAFF
TGTGCCAGCAGTTACTCGACGGGCACGAACACTGAAGCTTTCTTT
>TRBJ1-1|NA|NA|TRBV30
CAWSVGSSGTEAFF
TGTGCCTGGAGTGTAGGAAGTAGTGGCACTGAAGCTTTCTTT
>TRBJ1-1|NA|NA|TRBV3-1/TRBV3-2
CASRRGGLNTEAFF
TGTGCCAGCAGGCGTGGGGGTTTGAACACTGAAGCTTTCTTT
>TRBJ2-7|once|TRBD1|TRBV9
CASSPFRDRYEQYF
TGTGCCAGCAGCCCCTTCCGGGACAGATACGAGCAGTACTTC
>TRBJ2-1|NA|NA|TRBV6-1
CASSEEVGSFRYEQFF
TGTGCCAGCAGTGAAGAGGTAGGGAGCTTTAGATATGAGCAGTTCTTC
>TRBJ1-5|few|NA|TRBV7-9
CASSLGGQPQHF
TGTGCCAGCAGCTTGGGGGGCCAGCCCCAGCATTTT
>TRBJ1-1|NA|NA|TRBV6-6
CASSPPKGNTEAFF
TGTGCCAGCAGCCCACCCAAAGGGAACACTGAAGCTTTCTTT